This TCR beta chain was sequenced during a study of Graves' ophthalmopathy and Graves' hyperthyroidism. In the study overall: The collection of peripheral blood took place at initial diagnosis, before any treatment.

Overall study findings and caveats: Most expanded thyroid clonotypes above 0.001 frequency also appeared in blood. Progression of ophthalmopathy was predicted by the model with about 67% sensitivity and around 72% specificity.

This CDR3 has 15 residues. V lost 2 bases, J lost 4 bases, and 3 bases stayed unmatched. The germline gives CDR1 SGHRS, CDR2 YFSETQ. Over 18 months of follow-up, stable hyperthyroidism required that no ophthalmopathy appear. CDR3 regions of TCR beta were amplified from RNA transcripts. A first-round RT-PCR used HTBI primers, followed by a second-round multiplex PCR. TCRdb reprocessed the multiplex PCR reads with MiXCR, giving one entry per CDR3 protein. The repertoire includes 500,000 to 700,000 distinct CDR3 sequences, about 24% of them detected once, and more than 5.5% sits in the top ten. This clonotype was seen a few times. As yet, its antigen is unknown.

The clonotype comes from a woman between 18 and 29 years old with stable Graves' hyperthyroidism. Some clones in this sample may be carry-over from other donors' samples. Sequencing was performed on peripheral blood. The rearrangement links TRBV5-1 to TRBJ2-2; 9 bases line up with TRBD2. CDR3 coding DNA: TGCGCCAGCAGCTTTATAGCGGGAGTCACCGGGGAGCTGTTTTTT. Translated: CASSFIAGVTGELFF. The variable domain in full, with the rest retrieved from reference TRBV5-1 and TRBJ2-2, is KAGVTQTPRYLIKTRGQQVTLSCSPISGHRSVSWYQQTPGQGLQFLFEYFSETQRNKGNFPGRFSGRQFSNSRSEMNVSTLELGDSALYLCASSFIAGVTGELFFGEGSRLTVL.